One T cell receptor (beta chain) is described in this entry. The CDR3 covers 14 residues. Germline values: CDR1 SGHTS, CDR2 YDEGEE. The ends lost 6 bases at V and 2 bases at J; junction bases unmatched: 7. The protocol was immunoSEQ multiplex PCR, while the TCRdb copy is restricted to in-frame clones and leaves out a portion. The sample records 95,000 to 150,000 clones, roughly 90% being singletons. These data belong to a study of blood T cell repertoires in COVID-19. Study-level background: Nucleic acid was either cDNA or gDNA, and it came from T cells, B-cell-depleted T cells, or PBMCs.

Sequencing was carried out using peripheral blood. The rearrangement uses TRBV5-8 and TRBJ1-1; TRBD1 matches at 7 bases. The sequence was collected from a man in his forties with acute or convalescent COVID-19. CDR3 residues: CASNIAGGNTEAFF. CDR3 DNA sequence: TGTGCCAGCAACATCGCAGGGGGTAACACTGAAGCTTTCTTT.